The clone carrying this T cell receptor beta chain was counted between two and nine times. This CDR3 spans 17 amino acids. With 1 base removed from V and 1 base from J, the gap between germline ends came to 16 bases. Germline values: CDR1 MDHEN, CDR2 SYDVKM. This record comes from a study of blood T cell repertoires in COVID-19. Study background: The United States, Italy and Spain were the sources of the acute and convalescent COVID-19 samples. Sources were T cells, B-cell-depleted T cells, or PBMCs; the material itself was cDNA or gDNA.

Source study methods: By means of reference gene primer amplification, nucleated cell counts were estimated. The repertoire was sequenced with immunoSEQ multiplex PCR; TCRdb's copy has only in-frame clones and lacks some. That table is the source of V, J and clone size, and D and trimming were worked out from the DNA. The data hold 200,000 or so clones, with about 79% observed a single time. This sequence joins TRBV28 and TRBJ1-1; D might be TRBD1 (5 bases). Specimen: peripheral blood. This receptor was obtained from a human donor in a cohort sampled during active COVID-19. This chain's CDR3 is CASSLFPYRTGNTEAFF. In nucleotides, the CDR3 is TGTGCCAGCAGTTTATTCCCCTATAGAACAGGGAACACTGAAGCTTTCTTT.